One sample yielded the 27 T cell receptor beta chains listed below, sequenced in a study of T cell responses to AZD1222 COVID-19 vaccine. Some clones are missing from TCRdb's copy, which holds only in-frame ones; the method was immunoSEQ multiplex PCR. This sample yields some 160,000 clones, of which roughly nine tenths are seen a single time; roughly 0.98% belongs to the top ten. The sample in question was peripheral blood, obtained 28 days after the second AZD1222 dose. The origin of the receptors is an adult who received the AZD1222 COVID-19 vaccine.

The CDR3: CASSLSSTEAFF. Written as DNA, the CDR3 is TGTGCCAGCAGCTTATCTTCCACTGAAGCTTTCTTT. The chain couples TRBV7-9 to TRBJ1-1; D gene uncertain. V lost 2 bases and J lost 4, with 5 bases in between. CDR1 and CDR2 (germline): SEHNR, FQNEAQ (reference sequence). CDR3 length equals 12 residues.

The chain recombines TRBV14 with TRBJ2-7; 10 bases line up with TRBD2. Germline assignment: CDR1 SGHDN and CDR2 FVKESK. V was clipped by 4 bases and J by 2 bases; unmatched bases: 8. This CDR3 is built from 16 residues. The CDR3 spells CASSPLLAGVPYEQYF. In DNA, the CDR3 is TGTGCCAGCAGCCCTCTCCTAGCGGGGGTACCCTACGAGCAGTACTTC.

This clone was seen repeatedly, ten times or more. The rearrangement joins TRBV7-9 to TRBJ1-4; weak D call: TRBD1 (6 bases). This CDR3 is built from 15 residues. V was clipped by 7 bases and J by 5 bases, with 17 bases between them. Germline lookup yields CDR1 SEHNR and CDR2 FQNEAQ (reference sequence). CDR3 nucleotides: TGTGCCAGCACCTCGTACGGGGGGCCGAATGAAAAACTGTTTTTT. Protein: CASTSYGGPNEKLFF.

The rearrangement uses TRBV4-2 and TRBJ1-6, with D maybe TRBD1 (5 bases). The V gene lost 3 bases and the J gene lost 10 bases, with 16 bases spanning the gap. Germline V CDR1 and CDR2: LGHNA, YNFKEQ. The CDR3 sequence is 15 residues long. CDR3 residues: CASSQDTYEGSPLHF. The CDR3 region has the DNA TGTGCCAGCAGCCAGGACACCTACGAGGGGTCACCCCTCCACTTT.

This clone was detected once. The J gene is TRBJ1-1, the V gene TRBV3-1 (or the pseudogene TRBV3-2), with no clear D. Germline V CDR1 and CDR2: LGHDT, YNNKEL (reference sequence). The CDR3 runs to 12 residues. The V end lost 4 bases, the J end lost 1 base, and 4 bases lay between the germline ends. CDR3 coding DNA: TGTGCCAGCAGCCTAACGAACACTGAAGCTTTCTTT. Protein: CASSLTNTEAFF.

V and J are TRBV4-2 and TRBJ2-5; 10 bases are a match to TRBD2. V lost 4 bases and J lost 2; bases outside the gene matches: 7. Germline V gene data show CDR1 as LGHNA and CDR2 as YNFKEQ. The length of the CDR3 is 16 residues. CDR3 coding DNA: TGTGCCAGCAGCCTTGGACTAGCGGCCGGACAAGAGACCCAGTACTTC. Encoded protein: CASSLGLAAGQETQYF.

On this clone: This sample also contains other DNA sequences that code for the same CDR3. The chain combines TRBV3-1 (or the pseudogene TRBV3-2) with TRBJ2-7; D gene ambiguous. Germline CDR1 reads LGHDT; CDR2 reads YNNKEL (reference sequence). The V and J ends lost 4 bases and 0 bases respectively, with 16 bases between them. CDR3 length: 16 amino acids. The CDR3 is CASSPGAGPSSYEQYF. CDR3 sequence (DNA): TGTGCCAGCAGCCCCGGAGCCGGGCCAAGCTCCTACGAGCAGTACTTC.

The count of this clone is one. The chain joins TRBV6-5 to TRBJ2-7, with D perhaps matching TRBD1 (5 bases). The ends were cut back, 0 bases at V and 1 base at J, with 13 bases in the middle. This CDR3 comprises 16 residues. CDR1 is MNHEY and CDR2 is SVGAGI in the germline V gene. The DNA for the CDR3 is TGTGCCAGCAGTTACTCGACAGTAGGGTTATCCTACGAGCAGTACTTC. Translated, it gives CASSYSTVGLSYEQYF.

The chain uses TRBV28 and TRBJ1-6, with 7 bases aligning to TRBD1. With V trimmed by 4 bases and J by 6 bases, 6 bases remained unmatched. Germline CDR1 and CDR2: MDHEN and SYDVKM. The CDR3 sequence is 15 residues long. This CDR3 reads CASSSGQLSNSPLHF. The CDR3 DNA reads TGTGCCAGCAGTTCGGGACAGCTCAGTAATTCACCCCTCCACTTT.

The chain carries TRBV4-3 and TRBJ2-5; TRBD2 might be the D (6 bases). CDR1 LGHNA and CDR2 YSLEER come from the germline V gene. The CDR3 sequence is 17 residues long. V lost 4 bases to trimming and J lost 0 bases, with 18 bases between them. For the CDR3, the DNA is TGCGCCAGCAGCCCGCAGGGTGGGCGGGGCTACCAAGAGACCCAGTACTTC. It yields the protein CASSPQGGRGYQETQYF.

V is TRBV2 and J is TRBJ2-5; D possibly corresponds to TRBD2 (5 bases). CDR3 size: 14 residues. The V gene's germline CDR1 is SNHLY and CDR2 FYNNEI. V was trimmed by 8 bases and J by 4 bases, leaving 17 bases between them. The CDR3 region has the DNA TGTGCCAGCGGTGCCGCGGCAGAGGGAGAGACCCAGTACTTC. It encodes CASGAAAEGETQYF.

The chain carries TRBV3-1 (or the pseudogene TRBV3-2) and TRBJ2-3; 11 nucleotides align to TRBD2. Germline assignment: CDR1 LGHDT and CDR2 YNNKEL (reference sequence). This CDR3 is built from 16 residues. With 4 bases clipped from V and 3 bases from J, the junction kept 6 bases outside the gene matches. The CDR3 is CASSRPLAGATDTQYF. DNA of the CDR3: TGTGCCAGCAGCCGACCACTAGCGGGGGCTACAGATACGCAGTATTTT.

V and J are TRBV5-1 and TRBJ1-1, with 8 bases lining up with TRBD1. Germline V gene lookup returns CDR1 SGHRS and CDR2 YFSETQ. After removal of 4 bases from V and 2 bases from J, the junction contained 4 bases not matched to a gene. CDR3 length: 14 amino acids. The chain's CDR3 is CASSPGQVNTEAFF. The CDR3, as DNA: TGCGCCAGCAGCCCGGGACAGGTAAACACTGAAGCTTTCTTT.

The genes are TRBV5-4 and TRBJ2-3; the match to TRBD2 covers 11 bases. Germline V gene data show CDR1 as SGHNT and CDR2 as YYREEE (reference sequence). The CDR3 has 15 amino acids. Trimming removed 4 bases from V and 4 bases from J; junction bases left unmatched: 5. In DNA form, the CDR3 reads TGTGCCAGCAGCCATAGCGGGGGGGGCTCAGATACGCAGTATTTT. Its protein is CASSHSGGGSDTQYF.

V is TRBV7-9 and J is TRBJ1-5; D gene unclear. The CDR3 is 13 residues long. CDR1 is SEHNR, CDR2 FQNEAQ, per germline (reference sequence). Trimming shortened V by 5 bases and J by 9 bases, and 14 bases separated the two germline ends. The CDR3 here is CASSTDTFLPQHF. As DNA, the CDR3 is TGTGCCAGCAGCACTGACACCTTTCTGCCCCAGCATTTT. The variable domain in full, with the rest retrieved from reference TRBV7-9 and TRBJ1-5, is DTGVSQNPRHKITKRGQNVTFRCDPISEHNRLYWYRQTLGQGPEFLTYFQNEAQLEKSRLLSDRFSAERPKGSFSTLEIQRTEQGDSAMYLCASSTDTFLPQHFGDGTRLSIL.

The chain has TRBV27 and TRBJ1-1, with D possibly matching TRBD1 (5 bases). The V end was cut by 6 bases, the J end by 3 bases, with 11 bases between. The CDR3 sequence is 13 residues long. Germline loops: CDR1 MNHEY, CDR2 SMNVEV (reference sequence). The CDR3 DNA follows: TGTGCCAGCAGGGCTCTGGGGGACACTGAAGCTTTCTTT. This encodes CASRALGDTEAFF.

This rearrangement joins TRBV19 to TRBJ1-4; TRBD1 matches at 7 bases. In germline, CDR1 is LNHDA, CDR2 SQIVND (reference sequence). The ends lost 6 bases at V and 1 base at J; junction bases unmatched: 14. This CDR3 has 18 residues. The CDR3 nucleotides are TGTGCCAGTAGCCTACAGGGGTTGCTCGAGTTAACTAATGAAAAACTGTTTTTT. Translating gives CASSLQGLLELTNEKLFF.

The chain couples TRBV29-1 to TRBJ2-1; perhaps TRBD2 as D (5 bases). CDR1 SQVTM and CDR2 ANQGSEA come from the germline V gene. The V end was cut by 7 bases, the J end by 8 bases, with 12 bases between. This CDR3 contains 11 residues. CDR3 in amino acids: CSARLGDEQFF. The CDR3 DNA reads as TGCAGCGCCCGCCTGGGAGATGAGCAGTTCTTC.

The chain links TRBV3-1 (or the pseudogene TRBV3-2) to TRBJ2-1; no clear D gene. Deletions cut 5 bases from V and 4 bases from J, with 12 bases between. Germline loops: CDR1 LGHDT, CDR2 YNNKEL (reference sequence). CDR3 length: 14 residues. The CDR3 DNA reads TGTGCCAGCAGCTCCCGGACCCCGTACAATGAGCAGTTCTTC. Its translation is CASSSRTPYNEQFF.

In nucleotides, the CDR3 is TGCAGCGCCGACGTCGGGACAGGCACTGAAGCTTTCTTT. It yields the protein CSADVGTGTEAFF. The V and J genes are TRBV29-1 and TRBJ1-1, with TRBD1 matching 8 bases. V was clipped by 7 bases and J by 4 bases; unmatched bases: 8. CDR1 is SQVTM and CDR2 is ANQGSEA in the germline V gene. The CDR3 runs 13 residues.

The genes are TRBV3-1 (or the pseudogene TRBV3-2) and TRBJ2-5; the match to TRBD1 covers 8 bases. V shed 1 base and J 5 bases; nucleotides not matched to a gene: 3. The CDR3 sequence is 14 residues long. CDR1 and CDR2 (germline): LGHDT, YNNKEL (reference sequence). CDR3 sequence (DNA): TGTGCCAGCAGCCAAGGACAGGGGAGGGAGACCCAGTACTTC. This gives the protein CASSQGQGRETQYF.

This rearrangement joins TRBV18 to TRBJ1-1; no definite D call. Germline loops: CDR1 KGHSH, CDR2 LQKENI. Trimming cost V 0 bases and J 3 bases, with 11 bases left between them. CDR3 length equals 15 residues. Written as DNA, the CDR3 is TGTGCCAGCTCACCACCTCAGGTCTTTCACACTGAAGCTTTCTTT. It encodes CASSPPQVFHTEAFF.

The V and J genes are TRBV7-6 and TRBJ1-5; no clear D gene. The CDR3 is made up of 13 amino acids. V was cut by 1 base and J by 5 bases, with 6 bases left in between. Germline CDR1 reads SGHVS; CDR2 reads FNYEAQ. CDR3 DNA: TGTGCCAGCAGCTTAGAGAAGTATCAGCCCCAGCATTTT. It encodes CASSLEKYQPQHF.

The chain couples TRBV6-4 to TRBJ1-6, with D possibly matching TRBD1 (5 bases). Germline lookup yields CDR1 MRHNA and CDR2 SNTAGT. V was pared by 5 bases and J by 8 bases, with 10 bases between. CDR3 length: 13 amino acids. The CDR3 loop reads CASSPDSYSPLHF. The CDR3 coding sequence is TGTGCCAGCAGTCCCGACAGTTATTCACCCCTCCACTTT.

The J gene is TRBJ2-5, the V gene TRBV20-1; no definite D call. CDR1 DFQATT and CDR2 SNEGSKA come from the germline V gene (reference sequence). The CDR3 contains 9 residues. Trimming removed 6 bases from V and 1 base from J, with 0 bases in between. The DNA of the CDR3 is TGCAGTGCCCAAGAGACCCAGTACTTC. Protein sequence: CSAQETQYF.

A remark on this clone: This specimen includes other DNA sequences encoding the same CDR3. This rearrangement joins TRBV30 to TRBJ2-3; D possibly matches TRBD1 or TRBD2 (5 bases each). V lost 0 bases, J lost 1 base, and 5 bases lay in between. The CDR3 spans 13 residues. The germline V gene has CDR1 GTSNPN and CDR2 SVGIG (reference sequence). The DNA of the CDR3 is TGTGCCTGGAGTGTGGGGGGCACAGATACGCAGTATTTT. This sequence encodes CAWSVGGTDTQYF. The complete variable domain, with remaining parts taken from reference TRBV30 and TRBJ2-3, reads SQTIHQWPATLVQPVGSPLSLECTVEGTSNPNLYWYRQAAGRGLQLLFYSVGIGQISSEVPQNLSASRPQDRQFILSSKKLLLSDSGFYLCAWSVGGTDTQYFGPGTRLTVL.

This rearrangement joins TRBV9 to TRBJ1-6; D call uncertain. CDR1 SGDLS and CDR2 YYNGEE come from the germline V gene. The CDR3 is made up of 13 amino acids. Trimming shortened V by 0 bases and J by 7 bases, and 5 bases separated the two germline ends. CDR3 residues: CASSVGENSPLHF. In nucleotides, the CDR3 is TGTGCCAGCAGCGTAGGGGAGAATTCACCCCTCCACTTT. Combining the CDR3 with reference TRBV9 and TRBJ1-6 gives the whole variable domain DSGVTQTPKHLITATGQRVTLRCSPRSGDLSVYWYQQSLDQGLQFLIQYYNGEERAKGNILERFSAQQFPDLHSELNLSSLELGDSALYFCASSVGENSPLHFGNGTRLTVT.